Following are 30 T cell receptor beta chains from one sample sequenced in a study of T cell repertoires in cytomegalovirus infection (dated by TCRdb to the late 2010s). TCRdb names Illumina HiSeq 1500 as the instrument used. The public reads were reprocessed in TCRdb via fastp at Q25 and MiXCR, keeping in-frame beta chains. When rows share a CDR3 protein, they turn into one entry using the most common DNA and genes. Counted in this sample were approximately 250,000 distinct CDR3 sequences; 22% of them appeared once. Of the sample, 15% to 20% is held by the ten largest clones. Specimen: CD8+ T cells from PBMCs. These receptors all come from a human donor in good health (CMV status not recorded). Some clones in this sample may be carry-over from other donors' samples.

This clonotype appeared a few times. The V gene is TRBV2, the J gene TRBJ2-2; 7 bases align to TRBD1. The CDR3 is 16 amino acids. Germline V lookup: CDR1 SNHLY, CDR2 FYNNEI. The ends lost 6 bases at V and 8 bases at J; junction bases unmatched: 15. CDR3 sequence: CASRTGQGANSGELFF. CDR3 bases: TGTGCCAGCAGGACAGGGCAGGGTGCAAATTCGGGGGAGCTGTTTTTT.

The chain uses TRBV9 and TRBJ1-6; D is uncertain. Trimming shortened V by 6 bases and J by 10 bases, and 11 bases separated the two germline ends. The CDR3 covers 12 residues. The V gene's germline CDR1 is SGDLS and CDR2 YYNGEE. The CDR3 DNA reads TGTGCCAGCACCTCGACGGGCTCACCCCTCCACTTT. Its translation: CASTSTGSPLHF. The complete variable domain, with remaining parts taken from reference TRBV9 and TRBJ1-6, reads DSGVTQTPKHLITATGQRVTLRCSPRSGDLSVYWYQQSLDQGLQFLIQYYNGEERAKGNILERFSAQQFPDLHSELNLSSLELGDSALYFCASTSTGSPLHFGNGTRLTVT.

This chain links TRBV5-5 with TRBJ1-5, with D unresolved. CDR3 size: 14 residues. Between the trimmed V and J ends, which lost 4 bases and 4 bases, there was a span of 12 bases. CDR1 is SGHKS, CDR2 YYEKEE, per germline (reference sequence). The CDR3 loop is CASSREDGNQPQHF. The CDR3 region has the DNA TGTGCCAGCAGCCGGGAAGACGGTAATCAGCCCCAGCATTTT.

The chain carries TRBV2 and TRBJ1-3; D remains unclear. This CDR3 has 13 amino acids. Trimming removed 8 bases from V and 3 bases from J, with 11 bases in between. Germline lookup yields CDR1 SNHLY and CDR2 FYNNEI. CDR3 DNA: TGTGCCAGCTACCGGAGAGATGGAAACACCATATATTTT. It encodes CASYRRDGNTIYF. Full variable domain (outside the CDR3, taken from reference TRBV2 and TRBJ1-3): EPEVTQTPSHQVTQMGQEVILRCVPISNHLYFYWYRQILGQKVEFLVSFYNNEISEKSEIFDDQFSVERPDGSNFTLKIRSTKLEDSAMYFCASYRRDGNTIYFGEGSWLTVV.

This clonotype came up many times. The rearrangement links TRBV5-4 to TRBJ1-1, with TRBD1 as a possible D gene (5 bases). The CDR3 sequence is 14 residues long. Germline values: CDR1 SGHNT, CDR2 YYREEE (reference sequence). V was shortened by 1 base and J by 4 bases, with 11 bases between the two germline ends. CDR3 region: CASSLLQGGTEAFF. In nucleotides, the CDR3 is TGTGCCAGCAGCTTGTTGCAGGGCGGCACTGAAGCTTTCTTT.

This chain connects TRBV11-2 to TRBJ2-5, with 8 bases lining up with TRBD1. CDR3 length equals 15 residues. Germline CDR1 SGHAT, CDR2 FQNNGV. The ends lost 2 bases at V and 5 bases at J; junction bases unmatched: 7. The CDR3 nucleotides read TGTGCCAGCAGCTTAAGGGCAGGGGGCCAGGAGACCCAGTACTTC. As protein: CASSLRAGGQETQYF.

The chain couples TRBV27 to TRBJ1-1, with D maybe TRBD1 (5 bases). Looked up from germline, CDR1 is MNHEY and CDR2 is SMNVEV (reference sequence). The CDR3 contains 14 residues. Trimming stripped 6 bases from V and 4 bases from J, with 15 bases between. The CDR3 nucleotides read TGTGCCAGCAGCCCAGGAGGGGCTTTCACTGAAGCTTTCTTT. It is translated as CASSPGGAFTEAFF.

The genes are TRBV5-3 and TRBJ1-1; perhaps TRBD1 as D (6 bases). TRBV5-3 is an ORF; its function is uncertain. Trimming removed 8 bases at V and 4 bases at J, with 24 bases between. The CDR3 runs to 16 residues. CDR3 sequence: CASSQTGPHRFTEAFF. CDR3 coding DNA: TGTGCCAGCAGCCAAACAGGGCCCCATAGGTTCACTGAAGCTTTCTTT.

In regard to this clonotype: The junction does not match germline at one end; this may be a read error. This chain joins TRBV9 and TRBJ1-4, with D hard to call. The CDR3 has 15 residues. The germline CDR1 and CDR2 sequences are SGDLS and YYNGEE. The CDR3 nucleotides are TGTGCCAGCAGCGTAGCTGATGCAACTGATGAAAAACTGTTTTTT. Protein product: CASSVADATDEKLFF.

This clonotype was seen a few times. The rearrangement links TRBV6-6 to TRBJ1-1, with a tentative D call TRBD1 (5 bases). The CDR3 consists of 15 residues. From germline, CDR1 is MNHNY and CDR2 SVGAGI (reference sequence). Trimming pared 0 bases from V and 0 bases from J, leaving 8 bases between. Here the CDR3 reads CASSYSSGMNTEAFF. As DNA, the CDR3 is TGTGCCAGCAGTTACTCGTCAGGGATGAACACTGAAGCTTTCTTT.

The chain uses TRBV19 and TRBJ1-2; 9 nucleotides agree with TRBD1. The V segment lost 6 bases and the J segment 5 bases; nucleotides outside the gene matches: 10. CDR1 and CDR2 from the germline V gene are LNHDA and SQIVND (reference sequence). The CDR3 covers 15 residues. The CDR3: CASSPGQGFLYGYTF. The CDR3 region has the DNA TGTGCCAGTAGCCCGGGACAGGGTTTTCTATATGGCTACACCTTC.

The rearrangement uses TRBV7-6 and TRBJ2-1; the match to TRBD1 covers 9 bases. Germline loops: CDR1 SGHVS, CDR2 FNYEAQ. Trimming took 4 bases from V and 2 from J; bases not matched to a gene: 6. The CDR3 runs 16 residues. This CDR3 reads CASSSRQGVAYNEQFF. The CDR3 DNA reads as TGTGCCAGCAGCTCACGACAGGGGGTAGCCTACAATGAGCAGTTCTTC.

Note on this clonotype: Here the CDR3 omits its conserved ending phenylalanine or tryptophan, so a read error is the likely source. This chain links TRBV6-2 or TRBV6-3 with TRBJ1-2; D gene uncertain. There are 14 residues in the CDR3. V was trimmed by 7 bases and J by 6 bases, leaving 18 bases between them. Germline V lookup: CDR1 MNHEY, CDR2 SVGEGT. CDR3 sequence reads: CASTTFIGRHGYTL. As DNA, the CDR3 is TGTGCCAGCACCACATTCATTGGAAGACATGGCTACACCCTC.

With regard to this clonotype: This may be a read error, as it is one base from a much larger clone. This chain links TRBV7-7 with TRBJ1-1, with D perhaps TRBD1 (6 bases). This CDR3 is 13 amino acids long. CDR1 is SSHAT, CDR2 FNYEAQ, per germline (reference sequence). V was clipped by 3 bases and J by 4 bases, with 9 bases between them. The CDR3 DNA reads TGTGCCAGCAGCTTCGACAGGAGCACTGAAGCTTTCTTT. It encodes CASSFDRSTEAFF.

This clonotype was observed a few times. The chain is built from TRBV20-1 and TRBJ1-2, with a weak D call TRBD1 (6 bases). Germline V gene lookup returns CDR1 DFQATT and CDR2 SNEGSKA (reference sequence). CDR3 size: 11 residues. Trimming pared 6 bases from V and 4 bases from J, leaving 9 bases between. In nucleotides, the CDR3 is TGCAGTGCCGAAGGGGGCTATGGCTACACCTTC. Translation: CSAEGGYGYTF.

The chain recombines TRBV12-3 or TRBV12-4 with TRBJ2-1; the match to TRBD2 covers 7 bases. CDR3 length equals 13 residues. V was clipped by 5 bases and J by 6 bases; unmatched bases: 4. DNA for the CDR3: TGTGCCAGCAGTACTACTAGCGTCAATGAGCAGTTCTTC. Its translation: CASSTTSVNEQFF.

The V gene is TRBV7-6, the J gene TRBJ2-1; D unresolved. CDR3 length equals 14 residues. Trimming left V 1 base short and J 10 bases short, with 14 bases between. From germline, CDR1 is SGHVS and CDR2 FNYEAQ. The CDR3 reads CASSLVSWAEEQFF. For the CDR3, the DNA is TGTGCCAGCAGCTTAGTGTCTTGGGCAGAGGAGCAGTTCTTC.

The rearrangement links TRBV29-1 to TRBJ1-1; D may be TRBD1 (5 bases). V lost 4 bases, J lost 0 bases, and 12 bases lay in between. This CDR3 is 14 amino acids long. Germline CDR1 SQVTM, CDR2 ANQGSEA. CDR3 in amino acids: CSVVDSYMNTEAFF. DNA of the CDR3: TGCAGCGTTGTCGACAGCTACATGAACACTGAAGCTTTCTTT. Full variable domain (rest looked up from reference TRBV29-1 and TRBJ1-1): SAVISQKPSRDICQRGTSLTIQCQVDSQVTMMFWYRQQPGQSLTLIATANQGSEATYESGFVIDKFPISRPNLTFSTLTVSNMSPEDSSIYLCSVVDSYMNTEAFFGQGTRLTVV.

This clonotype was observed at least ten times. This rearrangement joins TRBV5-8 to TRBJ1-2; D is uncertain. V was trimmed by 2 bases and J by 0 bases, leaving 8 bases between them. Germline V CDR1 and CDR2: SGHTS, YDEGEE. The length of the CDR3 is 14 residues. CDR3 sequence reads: CASSFLQTNYGYTF. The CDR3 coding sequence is TGTGCCAGCAGCTTCCTACAAACTAACTATGGCTACACCTTC.

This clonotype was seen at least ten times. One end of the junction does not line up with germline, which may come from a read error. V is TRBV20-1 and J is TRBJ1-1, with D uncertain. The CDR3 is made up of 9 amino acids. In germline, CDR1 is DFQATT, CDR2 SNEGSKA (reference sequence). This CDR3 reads CSAPRGMPF. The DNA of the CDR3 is TGCAGTGCCCCCCGGGGAATGCCCTTT.

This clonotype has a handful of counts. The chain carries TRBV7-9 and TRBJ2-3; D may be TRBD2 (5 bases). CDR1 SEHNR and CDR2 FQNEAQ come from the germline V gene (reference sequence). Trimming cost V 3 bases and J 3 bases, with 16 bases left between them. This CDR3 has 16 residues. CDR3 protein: CASSFPASTGTDTQYF. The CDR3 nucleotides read TGTGCCAGCAGCTTCCCGGCTTCCACGGGGACAGATACGCAGTATTTT.

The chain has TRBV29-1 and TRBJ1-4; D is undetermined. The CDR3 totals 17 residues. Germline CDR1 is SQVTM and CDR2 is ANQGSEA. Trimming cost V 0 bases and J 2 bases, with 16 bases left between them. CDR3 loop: CSVEDVAWDGTNEKLFF. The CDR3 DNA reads TGCAGCGTTGAAGATGTAGCGTGGGATGGGACTAATGAAAAACTGTTTTTT. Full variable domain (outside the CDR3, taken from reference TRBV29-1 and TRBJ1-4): SAVISQKPSRDICQRGTSLTIQCQVDSQVTMMFWYRQQPGQSLTLIATANQGSEATYESGFVIDKFPISRPNLTFSTLTVSNMSPEDSSIYLCSVEDVAWDGTNEKLFFGSGTQLSVL.

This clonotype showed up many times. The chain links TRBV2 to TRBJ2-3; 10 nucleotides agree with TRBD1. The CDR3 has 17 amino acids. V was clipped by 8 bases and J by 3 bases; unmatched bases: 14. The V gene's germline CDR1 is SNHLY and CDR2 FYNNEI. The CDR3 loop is CASYSGTGAPETDTQYF. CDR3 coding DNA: TGTGCCAGCTATTCCGGGACAGGGGCGCCTGAGACAGATACGCAGTATTTT.

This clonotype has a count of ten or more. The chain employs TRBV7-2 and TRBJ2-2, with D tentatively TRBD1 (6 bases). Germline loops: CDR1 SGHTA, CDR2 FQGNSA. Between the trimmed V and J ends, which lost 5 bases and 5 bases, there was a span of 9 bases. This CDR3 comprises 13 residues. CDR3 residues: CASSVTGTGELFF. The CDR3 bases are TGTGCCAGCAGCGTCACAGGGACCGGGGAGCTGTTTTTT.

CDR3 nucleotide sequence: TGTGCCAGCAGCTATAGGACAGGGCCGTACGAGCAGTACTTC. Its protein product is CASSYRTGPYEQYF. The rearrangement joins TRBV12-3 or TRBV12-4 to TRBJ2-7; 8 bases agree with TRBD1. This CDR3 spans 14 amino acids. V shed 6 bases and J 4 bases; nucleotides not matched to a gene: 8.

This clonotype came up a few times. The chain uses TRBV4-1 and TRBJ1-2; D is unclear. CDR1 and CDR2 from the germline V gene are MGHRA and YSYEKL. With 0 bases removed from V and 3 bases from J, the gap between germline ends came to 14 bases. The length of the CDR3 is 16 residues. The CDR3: CASSQDERYLYYGYTF. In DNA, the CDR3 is TGCGCCAGCAGCCAAGATGAGAGGTATCTGTACTATGGCTACACCTTC.

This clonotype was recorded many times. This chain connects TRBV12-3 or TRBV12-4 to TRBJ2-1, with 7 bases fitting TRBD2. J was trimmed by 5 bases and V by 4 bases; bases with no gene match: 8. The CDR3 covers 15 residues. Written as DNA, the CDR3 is TGTGCCAGCAGTTACGGGGGGTCGATTCACAATGAGCAGTTCTTC. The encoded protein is CASSYGGSIHNEQFF.

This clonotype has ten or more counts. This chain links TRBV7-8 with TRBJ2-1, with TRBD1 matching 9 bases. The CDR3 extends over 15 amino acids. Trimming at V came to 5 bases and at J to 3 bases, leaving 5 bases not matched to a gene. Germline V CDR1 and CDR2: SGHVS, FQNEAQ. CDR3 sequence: CASSPRDRVYNEQFF. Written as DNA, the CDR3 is TGTGCCAGCAGCCCCCGGGACAGGGTCTACAATGAGCAGTTCTTC.

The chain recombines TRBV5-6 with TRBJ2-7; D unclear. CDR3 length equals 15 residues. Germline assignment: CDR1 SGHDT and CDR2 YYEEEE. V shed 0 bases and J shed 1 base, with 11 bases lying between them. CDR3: CASSLAWTESYEQYF. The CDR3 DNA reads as TGTGCCAGCAGCTTGGCGTGGACGGAATCCTACGAGCAGTACTTC. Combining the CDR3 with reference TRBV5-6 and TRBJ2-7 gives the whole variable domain DAGVTQSPTHLIKTRGQQVTLRCSPKSGHDTVSWYQQALGQGPQFIFQYYEEEERQRGNFPDRFSGHQFPNYSSELNVNALLLGDSALYLCASSLAWTESYEQYFGPGTRLTVT.

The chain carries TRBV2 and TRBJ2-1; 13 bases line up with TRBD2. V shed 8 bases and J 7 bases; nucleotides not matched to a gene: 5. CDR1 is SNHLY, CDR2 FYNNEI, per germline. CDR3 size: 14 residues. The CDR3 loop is CASDGLAGVNEQFF. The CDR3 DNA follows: TGTGCCAGCGACGGACTAGCGGGGGTGAATGAGCAGTTCTTC.